This TCR beta chain was observed in a study of T cell responses to AZD1222 COVID-19 vaccine. Some clones are missing from TCRdb's copy, which holds only in-frame ones; the method was immunoSEQ multiplex PCR. The repertoire consists of about 150,000 clones, with around 90% occurring once and the leading ten covering roughly 1.3%. The clonotype was recovered from an adult in good health. The source was peripheral blood, collected on day 0 of AZD1222 vaccination.

Here the CDR3 DNA reads TGTGCCAGTAGTGCCCGAGGGACAGATCAGCCCCAGCATTTT. Translated: CASSARGTDQPQHF. The chain uses TRBV19 and TRBJ1-5, with 7 positions matching TRBD1. J gave up 5 bases and V 5 bases, and 6 bases lay outside the gene matches. Germline loops: CDR1 LNHDA, CDR2 SQIVND (reference sequence). The CDR3 contains 14 residues.